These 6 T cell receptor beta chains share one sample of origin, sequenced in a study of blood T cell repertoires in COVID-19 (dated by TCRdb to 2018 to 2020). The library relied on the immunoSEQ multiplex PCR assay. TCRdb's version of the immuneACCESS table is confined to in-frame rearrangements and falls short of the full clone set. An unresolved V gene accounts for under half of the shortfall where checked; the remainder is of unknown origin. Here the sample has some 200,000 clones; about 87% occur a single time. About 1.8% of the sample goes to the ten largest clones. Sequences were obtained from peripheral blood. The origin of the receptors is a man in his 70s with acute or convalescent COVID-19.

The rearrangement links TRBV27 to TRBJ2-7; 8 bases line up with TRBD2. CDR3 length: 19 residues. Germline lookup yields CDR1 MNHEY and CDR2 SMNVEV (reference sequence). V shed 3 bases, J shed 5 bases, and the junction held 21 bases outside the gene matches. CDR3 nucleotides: TGTGCCAGCAGTTTCAGAGGAGGGGGAGCGGCGGGAGGTTACCACGAGCAGTACTTC. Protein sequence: CASSFRGGGAAGGYHEQYF.

For the CDR3, the DNA is TGCGCCAGCAGCCCCACAGGGGGCGCGGTGTCTTACGAGCAGTACTTC. As protein: CASSPTGGAVSYEQYF. This chain connects TRBV5-1 to TRBJ2-7; 9 nucleotides match TRBD1. Germline loops: CDR1 SGHRS, CDR2 YFSETQ. CDR3 length: 16 amino acids. The trim removed 4 bases at V and 4 bases at J, leaving 12 bases unmatched.

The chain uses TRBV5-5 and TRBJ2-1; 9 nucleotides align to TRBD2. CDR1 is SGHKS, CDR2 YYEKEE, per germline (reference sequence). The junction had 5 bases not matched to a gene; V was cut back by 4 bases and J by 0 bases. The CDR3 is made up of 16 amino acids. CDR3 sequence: CASSNSGGSSYNEQFF. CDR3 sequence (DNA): TGTGCCAGCAGCAATAGCGGGGGAAGCTCCTACAATGAGCAGTTCTTC. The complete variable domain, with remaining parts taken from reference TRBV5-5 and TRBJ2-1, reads DAGVTQSPTHLIKTRGQQVTLRCSPISGHKSVSWYQQVLGQGPQFIFQYYEKEERGRGNFPDRFSARQFPNYSSELNVNALLLGDSALYLCASSNSGGSSYNEQFFGPGTRLTVL.

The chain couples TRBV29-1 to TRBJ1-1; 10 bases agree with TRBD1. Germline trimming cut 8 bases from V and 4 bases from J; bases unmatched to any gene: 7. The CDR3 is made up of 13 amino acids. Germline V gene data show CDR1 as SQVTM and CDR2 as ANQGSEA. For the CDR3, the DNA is TGCAGCTTCCGACAGGGGGCTAGCACTGAAGCTTTCTTT. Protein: CSFRQGASTEAFF.

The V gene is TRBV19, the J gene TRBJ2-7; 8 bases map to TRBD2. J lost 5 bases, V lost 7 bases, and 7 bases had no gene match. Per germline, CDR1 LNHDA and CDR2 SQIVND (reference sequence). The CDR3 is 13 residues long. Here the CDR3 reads CASTGTSSNEQYF. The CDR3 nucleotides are TGTGCCAGTACTGGGACTAGTAGTAACGAGCAGTACTTC.

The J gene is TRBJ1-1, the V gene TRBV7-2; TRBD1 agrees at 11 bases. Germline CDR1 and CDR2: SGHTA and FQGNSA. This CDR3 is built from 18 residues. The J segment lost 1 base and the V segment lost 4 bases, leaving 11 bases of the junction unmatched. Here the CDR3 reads CASSSQTGTGGKNTEAFF. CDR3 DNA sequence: TGTGCCAGCAGCTCGCAAACCGGGACAGGGGGTAAGAACACTGAAGCTTTCTTT.